The 27 T cell receptor beta chains given below trace back to one sample, sequenced in a study of T cells in narcolepsy. Using immunoSEQ multiplex PCR, the repertoire was profiled, and TCRdb retains in-frame clones only, with some absent. Among tens of thousands of clones, approximately 87% were seen once, and the ten largest hold approximately 1%. What was sequenced was memory (CD45RA-) CD4+ T cells from blood. All receptors derive from a human donor in good health.

The chain employs TRBV4-1 and TRBJ2-2; TRBD1 agrees at 12 bases. Germline assignment: CDR1 MGHRA and CDR2 YSYEKL. The CDR3 contains 15 residues. V shed 3 bases and J 7 bases; nucleotides not matched to a gene: 3. CDR3 sequence: CASSQGQGAIGELFF. The CDR3 DNA follows: TGCGCCAGCAGCCAGGGACAGGGGGCGATCGGGGAGCTGTTTTTT.

This chain connects TRBV7-8 to TRBJ2-7; no clear D. Germline loops: CDR1 SGHVS, CDR2 FQNEAQ. The CDR3 length is 14 residues. V was clipped by 0 bases and J by 5 bases, with 11 bases between them. The CDR3 protein is CASSLAGRVNEQYF. The CDR3 coding sequence is TGTGCCAGCAGCTTAGCAGGGCGCGTGAACGAGCAGTACTTC.

The chain has TRBV5-1 and TRBJ2-2, with 8 bases aligning to TRBD2. The germline gives CDR1 SGHRS, CDR2 YFSETQ. V was pared by 0 bases and J by 6 bases, with 10 bases of the junction left unmatched. The CDR3 is 17 residues long. CDR3 loop: CASSLASGTRKAGELFF. CDR3 in DNA: TGCGCCAGCAGCTTGGCATCGGGGACTAGAAAGGCCGGGGAGCTGTTTTTT.

The chain has TRBV30 and TRBJ2-5, with TRBD1 matching 7 bases. Germline loops: CDR1 GTSNPN, CDR2 SVGIG (reference sequence). After removal of 2 bases from V and 14 bases from J, the junction contained 11 bases not matched to a gene. The CDR3 spans 12 residues. The CDR3 nucleotides read TGTGCCTGGAGTCCAGATCAGGACAGGTATTACTTC. This codes for CAWSPDQDRYYF.

The chain employs TRBV18 and TRBJ2-7, with TRBD2 identical over 11 bases. Germline V gene sequence: CDR1 KGHSH, CDR2 LQKENI. V was pared by 1 base and J by 5 bases, with 1 base of the junction left unmatched. This CDR3 is 14 amino acids long. CDR3 in amino acids: CASSPQLAGDEQYF. The CDR3 DNA is TGTGCCAGCTCACCACAACTAGCGGGAGACGAGCAGTACTTC.

The gene calls are TRBV7-2 and TRBJ2-7; 7 positions match TRBD1. This CDR3 has 15 amino acids. CDR1 is SGHTA, CDR2 FQGNSA, per germline. Germline trimming cut 5 bases from V and 0 bases from J; bases unmatched to any gene: 7. The CDR3 DNA follows: TGTGCCAGCAGCCCCGGGACAGCTTACTCCTACGAGCAGTACTTC. Its protein product is CASSPGTAYSYEQYF.

This clone was observed a single time. This chain joins TRBV2 and TRBJ1-6; weak D call: TRBD1 (5 bases). Germline V gives CDR1 SNHLY, CDR2 FYNNEI. V was pared by 4 bases and J by 2 bases, with 9 bases between. This CDR3 has 15 residues. The CDR3 DNA is TGTGCCAGCAGTGTAACAGGCCCCTATAATTCACCCCTCCACTTT. This translates into CASSVTGPYNSPLHF.

The CDR3 loop reads CASSPSGGSSGNTIYF. The CDR3 DNA sequence: TGTGCCAGCAGCCCCTCTGGGGGTAGCTCTGGAAACACCATATATTTT. The chain employs TRBV7-6 and TRBJ1-3; D might be TRBD1 (5 bases). V lost 5 bases and J 0 bases, leaving 14 bases between the germline ends. The germline gives CDR1 SGHVS, CDR2 FNYEAQ. The CDR3 sequence is 16 residues long. The full variable domain, rest sourced from reference TRBV7-6 and TRBJ1-3, is GAGVSQSPRYKVTKRGQDVALRCDPISGHVSLYWYRQALGQGPEFLTYFNYEAQQDKSGLPNDRFSAERPEGSISTLTIQRTEQRDSAMYRCASSPSGGSSGNTIYFGEGSWLTVV.

The gene calls are TRBV5-1 and TRBJ2-5; 7 bases map to TRBD2. The CDR3 is 20 residues long. V lost 0 bases to trimming and J lost 5 bases; unmatched junction nucleotides: 22. From germline, CDR1 is SGHRS and CDR2 YFSETQ. The CDR3 nucleotides are TGCGCCAGCAGCTTGGGCATCTACCCGGGAATGGGGGACTATCGGGAGACCCAGTACTTC. Protein sequence: CASSLGIYPGMGDYRETQYF.

The chain links TRBV30 to TRBJ1-2; 7 positions agree with TRBD1. Trimming cost V 0 bases and J 2 bases; bases outside gene matches: 3. Germline V gene lookup returns CDR1 GTSNPN and CDR2 SVGIG (reference sequence). CDR3 length: 14 amino acids. Here the CDR3 reads CAWSVTGANYGYTF. In nucleotides, the CDR3 is TGTGCCTGGAGTGTAACAGGGGCGAACTATGGCTACACCTTC. Based on the CDR3 plus reference TRBV30 and TRBJ1-2, the full variable domain is SQTIHQWPATLVQPVGSPLSLECTVEGTSNPNLYWYRQAAGRGLQLLFYSVGIGQISSEVPQNLSASRPQDRQFILSSKKLLLSDSGFYLCAWSVTGANYGYTFGSGTRLTVV.

V usage is TRBV11-2 and J usage is TRBJ1-6; D unclear. Germline loops: CDR1 SGHAT, CDR2 FQNNGV. Trimming pared 0 bases from V and 5 bases from J, leaving 5 bases between. The CDR3 is 14 residues long. CDR3 bases: TGTGCCAGCAGCTTAGATCCCAATAATTCACCCCTCCACTTT. Protein: CASSLDPNNSPLHF.

The chain carries TRBV7-6 and TRBJ1-3, with no clear D. This CDR3 has 16 amino acids. Germline CDR1 reads SGHVS; CDR2 reads FNYEAQ. The V end lost 0 bases, the J end lost 0 bases, and 9 bases lay between the germline ends. The CDR3 spells CASSLASPSSGNTIYF. In nucleotides, the CDR3 is TGTGCCAGCAGCTTAGCATCCCCTTCCTCTGGAAACACCATATATTTT.

This rearrangement joins TRBV5-1 to TRBJ2-2; TRBD1 aligns across 9 bases. V gave up 4 bases and J gave up 1 base; unmatched junction bases: 8. This CDR3 comprises 17 residues. The germline V gene encodes CDR1 SGHRS and CDR2 YFSETQ. CDR3 sequence (DNA): TGCGCCAGCAGCCACCGTACAGGGGGCAGGAACACCGGGGAGCTGTTTTTT. Translated, it gives CASSHRTGGRNTGELFF.

This chain connects TRBV6-6 to TRBJ2-7; 9 nucleotides line up with TRBD1. The CDR3 runs 15 residues. Germline V gives CDR1 MNHNY, CDR2 SVGAGI (reference sequence). The junction had 10 bases not matched to a gene; V was cut back by 6 bases and J by 4 bases. The CDR3 here is CASREPPGQGYEQYF. CDR3 coding DNA: TGTGCCAGCAGGGAACCTCCGGGACAGGGATACGAGCAGTACTTC.

This chain uses TRBV11-3 with TRBJ2-1, with TRBD2 identical over 10 bases. J gave up 0 bases and V 10 bases, and 18 bases lay outside the gene matches. The CDR3 contains 19 residues. Germline CDR1 SGHNT, CDR2 YENEEA. CDR3 coding DNA: TGTGCCACCGTCTTACCGGGACTAGCGCGTTCCAGCTCCTACAATGAGCAGTTCTTC. Its protein product is CATVLPGLARSSSYNEQFF.

V and J are TRBV2 and TRBJ1-4; D possibly corresponds to TRBD1 (5 bases). This CDR3 comprises 15 residues. Germline V gene lookup returns CDR1 SNHLY and CDR2 FYNNEI. V was clipped by 4 bases and J by 0 bases, with 9 bases between them. CDR3 residues: CASSGQQATNEKLFF. The CDR3 bases are TGTGCCAGCAGTGGACAGCAAGCAACTAATGAAAAACTGTTTTTT.

The chain employs TRBV4-3 and TRBJ1-5, with 11 bases matching TRBD1. V was pared by 3 bases and J by 4 bases, with 8 bases of the junction left unmatched. CDR3 size: 17 residues. Germline V lookup: CDR1 LGHNA, CDR2 YSLEER. The CDR3 nucleotides read TGCGCCAGCAGCCACAACGCAGGGACAGGGGGAAATCAGCCCCAGCATTTT. Its translation: CASSHNAGTGGNQPQHF.

J is TRBJ1-2 and V is TRBV10-2; TRBD1 matches at 12 bases. This CDR3 is built from 14 residues. Unmatched junction bases numbered 3, after V lost 3 bases and J lost 7 bases. Germline V CDR1 and CDR2: WSHSY, SAAADI. CDR3 nucleotides: TGCGCCAGCAGTGACGGGACAGGGGGCCGTGGCTACACCTTC. It encodes CASSDGTGGRGYTF.

This rearrangement joins TRBV6-5 to TRBJ1-1; no firm D call. The CDR3 spans 13 residues. The V gene's germline CDR1 is MNHEY and CDR2 SVGAGI. Trimming removed 6 bases from V and 1 base from J, with 9 bases in between. CDR3 region: CASRMAENTEAFF. DNA for the CDR3: TGTGCCAGCAGAATGGCGGAGAACACTGAAGCTTTCTTT.

In the case of this clone: Other nucleotide sequences in the sample specify the same CDR3. The chain combines TRBV5-1 with TRBJ2-7; 8 bases match TRBD2. The germline V gene encodes CDR1 SGHRS and CDR2 YFSETQ. The CDR3 runs to 16 residues. With V trimmed by 0 bases and J by 5 bases, 10 bases remained unmatched. The CDR3 sequence: CASSLVLGYGGDEQYF. CDR3 coding DNA: TGCGCCAGCAGCTTGGTGTTGGGTTACGGGGGGGACGAGCAGTACTTC.

This clone was seen just once. The chain couples TRBV5-5 to TRBJ2-2; D not resolved. V lost 0 bases and J lost 9, with 12 bases in between. CDR1 SGHKS and CDR2 YYEKEE come from the germline V gene (reference sequence). The CDR3 runs 14 residues. The CDR3 protein is CASSLVGTNRELFF. DNA for the CDR3: TGTGCCAGCAGCTTGGTGGGTACTAACCGGGAGCTGTTTTTT.

In nucleotides, the CDR3 is TGTGCCAGCTCAAGGAGCGGGAGTTACGGGGAGCAGTTCTTC. Protein sequence: CASSRSGSYGEQFF. The genes are TRBV18 and TRBJ2-1; 8 nucleotides line up with TRBD2. The CDR3 consists of 14 residues. With V trimmed by 5 bases and J by 10 bases, 10 bases remained unmatched. Per germline, CDR1 KGHSH and CDR2 LQKENI. Complete variable domain (other parts from reference TRBV18 and TRBJ2-1): NAGVMQNPRHLVRRRGQEARLRCSPMKGHSHVYWYRQLPEEGLKFMVYLQKENIIDESGMPKERFSAEFPKEGPSILRIQQVVRGDSAAYFCASSRSGSYGEQFFGPGTRLTVL.

The chain recombines TRBV28 with TRBJ1-5; D is possibly TRBD1 (5 bases). The V end lost 5 bases, the J end lost 3 bases, and 11 bases lay between the germline ends. CDR1 is MDHEN, CDR2 SYDVKM, per germline. This CDR3 region has 14 residues. The CDR3, as DNA: TGTGCCAGCAGTGTCCGGGGGTACAATCAGCCCCAGCATTTT. Its protein product is CASSVRGYNQPQHF.

The rearrangement links TRBV5-1 to TRBJ1-3; D unresolved. The CDR3 length is 16 residues. V lost 0 bases, J lost 0 bases, and 10 bases lay in between. Germline CDR1 and CDR2: SGHRS and YFSETQ. CDR3 residues: CASSLGVVNSGNTIYF. CDR3 nucleotides: TGCGCCAGCAGCTTGGGAGTGGTTAACTCTGGAAACACCATATATTTT.

The chain is built from TRBV25-1 and TRBJ1-1; the match to TRBD1 covers 11 bases. V gave up 5 bases and J gave up 5 bases; unmatched junction bases: 10. The CDR3 spans 16 residues. In germline, CDR1 is MGHDK, CDR2 SYGVNS. In nucleotides, the CDR3 is TGTGCCAGCAGTCCCCGGACAGGGGGCGCGGGGACTGAAGCTTTCTTT. Translated, it gives CASSPRTGGAGTEAFF.

The chain links TRBV5-1 to TRBJ1-4; 7 bases align to TRBD1. Germline assignment: CDR1 SGHRS and CDR2 YFSETQ. Trimming removed 3 bases from V and 6 bases from J; junction bases left unmatched: 11. This CDR3 spans 16 amino acids. DNA for the CDR3: TGCGCCAGCAGCTACGTACAGGGGCTGGAGGATGAAAAACTGTTTTTT. It specifies CASSYVQGLEDEKLFF.

As concerns this clone: Other DNA sequences in the same sample also yield this CDR3. CDR3 loop: CAISAGETQYF. Written as DNA, the CDR3 is TGTGCCATCAGTGCTGGAGAGACCCAGTACTTC. The chain joins TRBV10-3 to TRBJ2-5; no clear D. The length of the CDR3 is 11 residues. CDR1 is ENHRY, CDR2 SYGVKD, per germline. Trimming took 4 bases from V and 4 from J, leaving 4 bases between them.